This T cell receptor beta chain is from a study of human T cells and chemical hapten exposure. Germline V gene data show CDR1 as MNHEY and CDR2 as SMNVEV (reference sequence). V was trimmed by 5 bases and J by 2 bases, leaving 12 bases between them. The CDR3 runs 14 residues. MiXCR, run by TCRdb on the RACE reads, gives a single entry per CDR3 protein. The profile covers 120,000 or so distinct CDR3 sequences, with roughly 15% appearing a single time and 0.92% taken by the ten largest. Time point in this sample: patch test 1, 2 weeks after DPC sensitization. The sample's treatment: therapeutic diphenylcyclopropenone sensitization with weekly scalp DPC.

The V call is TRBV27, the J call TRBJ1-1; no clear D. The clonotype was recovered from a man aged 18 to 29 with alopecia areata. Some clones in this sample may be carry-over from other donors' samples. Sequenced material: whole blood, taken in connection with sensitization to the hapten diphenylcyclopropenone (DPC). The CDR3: CASSVPGFNTEAFF. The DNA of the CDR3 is TGTGCCAGCAGTGTGCCCGGTTTTAACACTGAAGCTTTCTTT.